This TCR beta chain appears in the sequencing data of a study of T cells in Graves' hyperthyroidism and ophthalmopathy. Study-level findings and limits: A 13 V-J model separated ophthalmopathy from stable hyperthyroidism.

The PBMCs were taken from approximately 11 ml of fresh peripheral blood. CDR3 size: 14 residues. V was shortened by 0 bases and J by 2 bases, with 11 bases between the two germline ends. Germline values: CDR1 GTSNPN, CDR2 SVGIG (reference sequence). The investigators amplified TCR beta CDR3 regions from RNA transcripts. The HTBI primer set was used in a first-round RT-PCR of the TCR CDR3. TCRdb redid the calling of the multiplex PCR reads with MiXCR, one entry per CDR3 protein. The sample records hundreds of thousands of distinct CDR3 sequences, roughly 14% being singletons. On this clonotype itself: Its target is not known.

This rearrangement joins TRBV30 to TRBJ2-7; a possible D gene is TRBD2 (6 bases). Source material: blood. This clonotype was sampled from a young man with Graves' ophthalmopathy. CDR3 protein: CAWSVRRGPYEQYF. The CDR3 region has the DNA TGTGCCTGGAGTGTTAGGAGGGGTCCCTACGAGCAGTACTTC.